The following is a T cell receptor (beta chain) sequence with its context. Its target is not known. Assay used: immunoSEQ multiplex PCR; TCRdb lists only in-frame clones, some missing. The repertoire holds about 150,000 clones, 70% to 90% seen once, with 6.9% in the top ten. The data derive from a study of T cell responses to AZD1222 COVID-19 vaccine. The V and J ends lost 8 bases and 1 base respectively, with 8 bases between them. Per the germline V gene, CDR1 is MDHEN and CDR2 is SYDVKM. This CDR3 spans 13 amino acids. Overall study findings and caveats: After the peak T cell response, and only then, were repertoires sampled. Unmutated variant regions reportedly attract nearly half of all spike-specific TCRs. Mapped onto spike, vaccine-associated CD4 TCRs spanned it and were dominant at 160-218 and 743-854. After two AZD1222 doses, spike-specific TCR breadth and depth rose versus day 0.

The clonotype originates from an adult who had recovered from COVID-19. This specimen was peripheral blood, taken after recovery from COVID-19. The chain employs TRBV28 and TRBJ2-2; D not resolved. This chain's CDR3 is CASLQQNTGELFF. The CDR3 DNA reads TGTGCCAGCTTACAGCAGAACACCGGGGAGCTGTTTTTT.